This paragraph reports one T cell receptor beta chain. This clonotype was seen repeatedly, ten times or more. This clone's antigen is unknown. No much larger clone exists at a distance of one base, and base qualities are not known. This sample stems from a study of early T cells in non-severe SARS-CoV-2 infection (dated by TCRdb to the early 2020s). The study in broad terms: Because TCR sequencing was done on bulk RNA from unsorted whole blood, the alpha and beta chains could not be paired. Paper-wide results and their limitations: VDJdb matching was skewed toward anti-spike CD8 responses and likely underestimated virus-specific expansions by missing private and CD4 specificities.

Libraries were built with 5' RACE. The instrument given in TCRdb is NextSeq 500. The TCR library protocol attached unique molecular identifiers to individual cDNA molecules to correct for sequencing error and PCR bias. TCR alpha and beta chains were both sequenced, and the abundances of alpha and beta sequences in each sample were closely correlated with each other. The authors processed their data as follows. Decombinator V4 was used to perform V gene, J gene and CDR3 annotation of TCR sequences. Expanded TCRs were defined as changing significantly between any two time points under a Poisson model with p below 0.0001. TCR abundances were normalised to the total number of TCRs sequenced per sample and were expressed as counts per million. TRAV1-2 paired with TRAJ12, TRAJ20 or TRAJ33 defined MAIT TCRs, while TRAV10 paired with TRAJ18 defined iNKT TCRs. VDJdb, accessed 1 November 2021, was searched for CMV, EBV and SARS-CoV-2 annotated TCRs, with TCRs annotated for multiple antigens excluded. TCRdb reanalyzed the raw reads on its own, using fastp at Q25 for trimming and MiXCR for clone calling, and kept in-frame beta chains. One record per CDR3 amino acid sequence lists the most common genes and DNA. The authors' filters were not applied to this entry. Here the sample has tens of thousands of distinct CDR3 sequences; more than 14% occur a single time. The ten largest clones add up to roughly 3.7% of the sample.

A case-control design nested within a healthcare worker cohort in London, UK, was used, with weekly nasopharyngeal swab PCR tests and blood sampling performed. Between 23 and 31 March 2020, the week of the UK lockdown, healthcare workers were enrolled and then followed up weekly for as long as 16 weeks. The germline V gene (reference sequence) provides CDR1 DFQATT and CDR2 SNEGSKA. V is cut by 4 bases and J by 6 bases, and the space between the germline ends is 17 bases. From the cysteine through the phenylalanine, the CDR3 covers 14 amino acids. Only the CDR3 DNA stays, 42 bases, in frame from base 1.

The sequencing here drew on whole blood, taken at baseline. Here the chain combines TRBV20-1 and TRBJ2-3; 6 matching bases give a weak D call of TRBD1. This clonotype was obtained from an adult who was a healthcare worker with PCR-confirmed SARS-CoV-2 infection or an uninfected control (not recorded which). Here the CDR3 is given as CSAIPGTTLDTQYF. In nucleotides, the sequence is TGCAGTGCTATCCCCGGGACAACGCTGGATACGCAGTATTTT.